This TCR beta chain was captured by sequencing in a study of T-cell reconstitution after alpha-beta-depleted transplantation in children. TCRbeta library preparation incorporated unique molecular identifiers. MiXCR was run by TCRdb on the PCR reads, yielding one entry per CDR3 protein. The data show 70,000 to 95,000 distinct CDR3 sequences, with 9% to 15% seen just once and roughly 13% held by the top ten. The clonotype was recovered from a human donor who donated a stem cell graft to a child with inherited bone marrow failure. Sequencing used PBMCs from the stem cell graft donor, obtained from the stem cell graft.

The CDR3 is CASSPNRGLDTEAFF. The CDR3 DNA reads as TGTGCCAGCTCACCCAACAGGGGGCTGGACACTGAAGCTTTCTTT. The chain links TRBV18 to TRBJ1-1; 9 positions match TRBD1. CDR1 KGHSH and CDR2 LQKENI come from the germline V gene. After removal of 3 bases from V and 3 bases from J, the junction contained 5 bases not matched to a gene. This CDR3 region has 15 residues.